These T cell receptor beta chains were read from a single sample in a study of blood T cell repertoires in COVID-19. Profiling relied on immunoSEQ multiplex PCR, and the TCRdb table lists in-frame clones only, not all of them. The sample consists of more than 75,000 clones, approximately 86% of them appearing once. The source material was peripheral blood. These receptors were obtained from a woman in her sixties or seventies with acute or convalescent COVID-19. CDR3s include the opening cysteine and the closing phenylalanine or tryptophan. The order of the fields is J gene, D gene, clone size, V gene, CDR3 protein, CDR3 DNA. The D gene is left open where the match is weak. Size tells how often a clone was seen (once, few, many) or the class of an expanded clone, and some rows leave it out.

j_call: TRBJ1-5; d_call: TRBD1; clone_size: once; v_call: TRBV7-8; cdr3_aa: CASSKGQTYSNQPQHF; cdr3_nt: TGTGCCAGCAGCAAGGGACAGACATATAGCAATCAGCCCCAGCATTTT
j_call: TRBJ1-3; d_call: .; clone_size: .; v_call: TRBV20-1; cdr3_aa: CSAPGGNTIYF; cdr3_nt: TGCAGTGCTCCCGGGGGAAACACCATATATTTT
j_call: TRBJ1-6; d_call: .; clone_size: .; v_call: TRBV28; cdr3_aa: CASSLSAFSEAGSYNSPLHF; cdr3_nt: TGTGCCAGCAGTTTATCTGCCTTCTCTGAGGCGGGCTCCTATAATTCACCCCTCCACTTT
j_call: TRBJ1-4; d_call: TRBD1; clone_size: .; v_call: TRBV15; cdr3_aa: CATSRPGQVVEKLFF; cdr3_nt: TGTGCCACCAGCAGACCGGGACAGGTAGTTGAAAAACTGTTTTTT
j_call: TRBJ1-3; d_call: .; clone_size: once; v_call: TRBV5-5; cdr3_aa: CASDGGEYSGNTIYF; cdr3_nt: TGTGCCAGCGACGGGGGGGAATACTCTGGAAACACCATATATTTT
j_call: TRBJ1-1; d_call: .; clone_size: .; v_call: TRBV5-1; cdr3_aa: CASSLLAGNTEAFF; cdr3_nt: TGCGCCAGCAGCTTGTTGGCAGGGAACACTGAAGCTTTCTTT
j_call: TRBJ2-2; d_call: .; clone_size: .; v_call: TRBV6-4; cdr3_aa: CASSREGGTGELFF; cdr3_nt: TGTGCCAGCAGCCGAGAAGGGGGAACCGGGGAGCTGTTTTTT
j_call: TRBJ2-1; d_call: TRBD2; clone_size: .; v_call: TRBV2; cdr3_aa: CASSDYRAGGSRNEQFF; cdr3_nt: TGTGCCAGCAGTGATTACCGAGCGGGGGGTAGCAGGAATGAGCAGTTCTTC
j_call: TRBJ2-1; d_call: TRBD2; clone_size: .; v_call: TRBV7-3; cdr3_aa: CASSLLAGGMDEQFF; cdr3_nt: TGTGCCAGCAGCTTGCTAGCGGGTGGAATGGATGAGCAGTTCTTC
j_call: TRBJ2-2; d_call: .; clone_size: .; v_call: TRBV7-9; cdr3_aa: CASSHNSGELFF; cdr3_nt: TGTGCCAGCAGCCATAACAGCGGGGAGCTGTTTTTT
j_call: TRBJ1-5; d_call: .; clone_size: .; v_call: TRBV3-1/TRBV3-2; cdr3_aa: CASSQGDSGNQPQHF; cdr3_nt: TGTGCCAGCAGCCAGGGGGACTCCGGCAATCAGCCCCAGCATTTT
j_call: TRBJ2-3; d_call: TRBD2; clone_size: .; v_call: TRBV4-1; cdr3_aa: CASSQEPLAGLIDTQYF; cdr3_nt: TGCGCCAGCAGCCAAGAACCCCTAGCGGGACTCATAGATACGCAGTATTTT
j_call: TRBJ2-1; d_call: .; clone_size: .; v_call: TRBV4-2; cdr3_aa: CASSQRGGSYNEQFF; cdr3_nt: TGTGCCAGCAGCCAAAGGGGCGGATCCTACAATGAGCAGTTCTTC
j_call: TRBJ1-5; d_call: .; clone_size: .; v_call: TRBV6-1; cdr3_aa: CASNVGRNSNQPQHF; cdr3_nt: TGTGCCAGCAATGTGGGGAGAAACTCCAATCAGCCCCAGCATTTT
j_call: TRBJ1-6; d_call: TRBD1; clone_size: .; v_call: TRBV28; cdr3_aa: CASSFVQGPSPLHF; cdr3_nt: TGTGCCAGCAGTTTCGTACAGGGGCCTTCACCCCTCCACTTT
j_call: TRBJ2-2; d_call: .; clone_size: .; v_call: TRBV28; cdr3_aa: CASRTTGELFF; cdr3_nt: TGTGCCAGCCGAACAACCGGGGAGCTGTTTTTT
j_call: TRBJ1-2; d_call: TRBD1; clone_size: .; v_call: TRBV6-2/TRBV6-3; cdr3_aa: CASSGQGRYGYTF; cdr3_nt: TGTGCCAGCAGTGGACAGGGACGGTATGGCTACACCTTC
j_call: TRBJ2-1; d_call: TRBD2; clone_size: .; v_call: TRBV9; cdr3_aa: CASSVAAGGGEEQFF; cdr3_nt: TGTGCCAGCAGCGTCGCTGCTGGGGGGGGAGAGGAGCAGTTCTTC
j_call: TRBJ2-6; d_call: .; clone_size: .; v_call: TRBV5-4; cdr3_aa: CASNTAGANVLTF; cdr3_nt: TGTGCCAGCAACACAGCTGGGGCCAACGTCCTGACTTTC
j_call: TRBJ2-1; d_call: .; clone_size: .; v_call: TRBV11-2; cdr3_aa: CASSLVQNYNEQFF; cdr3_nt: TGTGCCAGCAGCTTGGTACAAAACTACAATGAGCAGTTCTTC
j_call: TRBJ2-2; d_call: TRBD2; clone_size: .; v_call: TRBV6-4; cdr3_aa: CASSVAGGPYTGELFF; cdr3_nt: TGTGCCAGCAGTGTTGCGGGAGGGCCTTACACCGGGGAGCTGTTTTTT
j_call: TRBJ1-3; d_call: .; clone_size: .; v_call: TRBV18; cdr3_aa: CASSLHPPSSGNTIYF; cdr3_nt: TGTGCCAGCTCACTCCATCCGCCGAGCTCTGGAAACACCATATATTTT
j_call: TRBJ1-4; d_call: .; clone_size: .; v_call: TRBV2; cdr3_aa: CASSDRGVTTNEKLFF; cdr3_nt: TGTGCCAGCAGTGACAGGGGAGTTACAACTAATGAAAAACTGTTTTTT
j_call: TRBJ2-3; d_call: .; clone_size: .; v_call: TRBV29-1; cdr3_aa: CSVVSPGLGTDTQYF; cdr3_nt: TGCAGCGTTGTGTCCCCCGGGTTAGGCACAGATACGCAGTATTTT
j_call: TRBJ1-2; d_call: .; clone_size: .; v_call: TRBV9; cdr3_aa: CASSVGSSNYGYTF; cdr3_nt: TGTGCCAGCAGCGTAGGGAGTTCTAACTATGGCTACACCTTC
j_call: TRBJ2-4; d_call: .; clone_size: .; v_call: TRBV7-2; cdr3_aa: CASSLGGTAKNIQYF; cdr3_nt: TGTGCCAGCAGCTTAGGCGGTACGGCCAAAAACATTCAGTACTTC
j_call: TRBJ2-5; d_call: TRBD1; clone_size: .; v_call: TRBV4-1; cdr3_aa: CASSQAPTGSGRETQYF; cdr3_nt: TGCGCCAGCAGCCAAGCCCCGACAGGGTCAGGTAGGGAGACCCAGTACTTC
j_call: TRBJ2-1; d_call: TRBD2; clone_size: .; v_call: TRBV2; cdr3_aa: CASSVGAGGRNEQFF; cdr3_nt: TGTGCCAGCAGTGTTGGGGCGGGAGGCAGGAATGAGCAGTTCTTC
j_call: TRBJ1-6; d_call: TRBD1; clone_size: .; v_call: TRBV6-4; cdr3_aa: CASSDSLDRVINSPLHF; cdr3_nt: TGTGCCAGCAGTGACTCTCTGGACAGGGTAATAAATTCACCCCTCCACTTT
j_call: TRBJ2-1; d_call: TRBD1; clone_size: few; v_call: TRBV3-1/TRBV3-2; cdr3_aa: CASSQLGQKKNEQFF; cdr3_nt: TGTGCCAGCAGCCAATTGGGACAGAAGAAGAATGAGCAGTTCTTC
j_call: TRBJ1-2; d_call: .; clone_size: .; v_call: TRBV5-5; cdr3_aa: CASSLQGIGYTF; cdr3_nt: TGTGCCAGCAGCCTACAGGGTATTGGCTACACCTTC
j_call: TRBJ2-7; d_call: .; clone_size: .; v_call: TRBV5-4; cdr3_aa: CASSPQAATYEQYF; cdr3_nt: TGTGCCAGCAGTCCCCAAGCGGCTACCTACGAGCAGTACTTC
j_call: TRBJ2-5; d_call: .; clone_size: .; v_call: TRBV19; cdr3_aa: CASSIARTQQETQYF; cdr3_nt: TGTGCCAGTAGTATTGCTAGAACGCAACAAGAGACCCAGTACTTC
j_call: TRBJ1-2; d_call: .; clone_size: .; v_call: TRBV5-1; cdr3_aa: CASSSPPGTQTPYGYTF; cdr3_nt: TGCGCCAGCAGCTCCCCCCCCGGGACTCAAACCCCCTATGGCTACACCTTC
j_call: TRBJ2-1; d_call: TRBD2; clone_size: .; v_call: TRBV19; cdr3_aa: CASSMGLVTYNEQFF; cdr3_nt: TGTGCCAGTAGTATGGGACTAGTAACCTACAATGAGCAGTTCTTC
j_call: TRBJ1-2; d_call: .; clone_size: .; v_call: TRBV15; cdr3_aa: CATSRGRQDSGYTF; cdr3_nt: TGTGCCACCAGCAGAGGAAGACAGGATAGTGGCTACACCTTC
j_call: TRBJ2-7; d_call: TRBD1; clone_size: .; v_call: TRBV29-1; cdr3_aa: CSVRQGAGEQYF; cdr3_nt: TGCAGCGTTAGACAGGGGGCGGGGGAGCAGTACTTC
j_call: TRBJ1-2; d_call: .; clone_size: .; v_call: TRBV6-5; cdr3_aa: CASSYGAGDGYTF; cdr3_nt: TGTGCCAGCAGTTACGGGGCAGGGGACGGCTACACCTTC
j_call: TRBJ2-5; d_call: TRBD2; clone_size: .; v_call: TRBV2; cdr3_aa: CASSRLAQETQYF; cdr3_nt: TGTGCCAGCAGCCGACTAGCCCAAGAGACCCAGTACTTC
j_call: TRBJ1-1; d_call: .; clone_size: .; v_call: TRBV7-9; cdr3_aa: CASILATANTEAFF; cdr3_nt: TGTGCCAGCATCCTAGCCACAGCGAACACTGAAGCTTTCTTT
j_call: TRBJ1-6; d_call: .; clone_size: .; v_call: TRBV30; cdr3_aa: CAASGKRAPLHF; cdr3_nt: TGTGCCGCTTCAGGGAAGCGAGCACCCCTCCACTTT
j_call: TRBJ2-3; d_call: .; clone_size: .; v_call: TRBV19; cdr3_aa: CASRAGGGTDTQYF; cdr3_nt: TGTGCCAGTAGGGCGGGCGGTGGGACAGATACGCAGTATTTT
j_call: TRBJ1-6; d_call: .; clone_size: few; v_call: TRBV5-4; cdr3_aa: CASSFRVSTGDNSPLHF; cdr3_nt: TGTGCCAGCAGCTTTCGCGTATCGACAGGCGATAATTCACCCCTCCACTTT
j_call: TRBJ1-6; d_call: TRBD1; clone_size: .; v_call: TRBV13; cdr3_aa: CASSLASGQRNSPLHF; cdr3_nt: TGTGCCAGCAGCTTAGCGTCGGGACAGAGGAATTCACCCCTCCACTTT
j_call: TRBJ2-2; d_call: .; clone_size: .; v_call: TRBV5-1; cdr3_aa: CASSSQNTGELFF; cdr3_nt: TGCGCCAGCAGCTCACAGAACACCGGGGAGCTGTTTTTT
j_call: TRBJ2-2; d_call: .; clone_size: .; v_call: TRBV5-1; cdr3_aa: CASSLVQGNTGELFF; cdr3_nt: TGCGCCAGCAGCTTGGTGCAGGGTAACACCGGGGAGCTGTTTTTT
j_call: TRBJ2-1; d_call: TRBD1; clone_size: .; v_call: TRBV19; cdr3_aa: CASSMLSTGYEQFF; cdr3_nt: TGTGCCAGTAGTATGCTCTCGACAGGGTACGAGCAGTTCTTC
j_call: TRBJ1-4; d_call: .; clone_size: .; v_call: TRBV6-5; cdr3_aa: CASRLNRAPNEKLFF; cdr3_nt: TGTGCCAGCAGATTAAACAGGGCACCTAATGAAAAACTGTTTTTT
j_call: TRBJ2-1; d_call: .; clone_size: .; v_call: TRBV4-1; cdr3_aa: CASSQDRTAWGLDEQFF; cdr3_nt: TGCGCCAGCAGCCAAGACCGGACGGCATGGGGCTTGGATGAGCAGTTCTTC
j_call: TRBJ2-7; d_call: .; clone_size: .; v_call: TRBV27; cdr3_aa: CASSLGQSYEQYF; cdr3_nt: TGTGCCAGCAGTTTAGGGCAGAGCTACGAGCAGTACTTC
j_call: TRBJ1-1; d_call: .; clone_size: .; v_call: TRBV6-1; cdr3_aa: CASSETGVNTEAFF; cdr3_nt: TGTGCCAGCAGTGAAACAGGCGTGAACACTGAAGCTTTCTTT
j_call: TRBJ2-2; d_call: TRBD2; clone_size: .; v_call: TRBV27; cdr3_aa: CASSLSGTNTGELFF; cdr3_nt: TGTGCCAGCAGTTTAAGCGGGACGAACACCGGGGAGCTGTTTTTT
j_call: TRBJ1-2; d_call: TRBD1; clone_size: once; v_call: TRBV19; cdr3_aa: CASSISGRGKGSYTF; cdr3_nt: TGTGCCAGTAGTATCTCTGGCAGGGGGAAGGGAAGCTACACCTTC
j_call: TRBJ2-5; d_call: .; clone_size: .; v_call: TRBV5-5; cdr3_aa: CASSLGSQETQYF; cdr3_nt: TGTGCCAGCAGCTTGGGGAGCCAAGAGACCCAGTACTTC
j_call: TRBJ2-7; d_call: TRBD2; clone_size: few; v_call: TRBV9; cdr3_aa: CASSPRTSGRFEQYF; cdr3_nt: TGTGCCAGCAGCCCCCGGACTAGCGGGAGGTTTGAGCAGTACTTC